Listed here is a single T cell receptor (beta chain). This record comes from a study of OX40 agonist ivuxolimab in advanced cancers. This CDR3 comprises 16 residues. Germline CDR1 reads SGHAT; CDR2 reads FQDESV (reference sequence). After removal of 4 bases from V and 0 bases from J, the junction contained 6 bases not matched to a gene. Clones were read by immunoSEQ multiplex PCR, and TCRdb kept only the in-frame ones, dropping some. The table has approximately 57,000 clones, approximately 89% seen once. Sequences were derived from CD4+ or CD8+ T cells sorted from blood, sampled in a trial of the OX40 agonist ivuxolimab. The rearrangement joins TRBV11-1 to TRBJ2-1, with 7 bases aligning to TRBD2. This TCR derives from an adult with an advanced solid tumor such as melanoma, head and neck, liver or kidney cancer. CDR3 in amino acids: CASSSSGWGSYNEQFF. The CDR3, as DNA: TGTGCCAGCAGCTCTAGCGGTTGGGGCTCCTACAATGAGCAGTTCTTC.